This T cell receptor beta chain was recovered during a study of monozygotic twins with inflammatory bowel disease. After re-calling the 5' RACE reads, TCRdb lists one entry per CDR3 protein, DNA absent. Its clone listing holds over 150,000 distinct CDR3 sequences. Germline lookup yields CDR1 SGHKS and CDR2 YYEKEE (reference sequence). The CDR3 has 15 amino acids. The sequence was obtained from a human donor with ulcerative colitis or Crohn's disease, or a healthy co-twin of an affected twin (not recorded which). Sequencing was done on a sample of blood. The chain combines TRBV5-5 with TRBJ2-1; the TRBD1 assignment by TCRdb is unverifiable without DNA. CDR3 amino acids: CASSIRDRGSNEQFF.